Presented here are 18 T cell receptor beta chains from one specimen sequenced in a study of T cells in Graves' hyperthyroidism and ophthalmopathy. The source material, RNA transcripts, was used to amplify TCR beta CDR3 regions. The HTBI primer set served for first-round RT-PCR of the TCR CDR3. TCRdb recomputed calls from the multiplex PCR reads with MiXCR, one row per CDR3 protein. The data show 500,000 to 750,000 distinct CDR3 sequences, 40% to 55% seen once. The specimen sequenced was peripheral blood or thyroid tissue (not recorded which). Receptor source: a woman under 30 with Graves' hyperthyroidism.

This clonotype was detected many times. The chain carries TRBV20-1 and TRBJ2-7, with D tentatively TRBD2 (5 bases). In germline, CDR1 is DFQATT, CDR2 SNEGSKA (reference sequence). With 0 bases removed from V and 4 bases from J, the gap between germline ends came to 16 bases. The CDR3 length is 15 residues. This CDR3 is CSARDAGNPGYEQYF. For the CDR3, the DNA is TGCAGTGCTAGAGATGCCGGGAATCCTGGTTACGAGCAGTACTTC.

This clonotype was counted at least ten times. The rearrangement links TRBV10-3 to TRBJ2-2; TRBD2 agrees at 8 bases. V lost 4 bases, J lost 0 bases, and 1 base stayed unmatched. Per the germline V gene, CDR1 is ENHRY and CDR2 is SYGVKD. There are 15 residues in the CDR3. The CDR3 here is CAISGGGPNTGELFF. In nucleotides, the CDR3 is TGTGCCATCAGTGGCGGGGGGCCGAACACCGGGGAGCTGTTTTTT.

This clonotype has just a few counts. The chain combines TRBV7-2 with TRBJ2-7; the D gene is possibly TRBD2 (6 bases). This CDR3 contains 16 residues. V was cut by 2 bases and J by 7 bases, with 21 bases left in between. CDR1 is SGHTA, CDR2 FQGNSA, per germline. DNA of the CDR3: TGTGCCAGCAGCTTAAAGTCTAGGACTAAAATTCAAGAGCAGTACTTC. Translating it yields CASSLKSRTKIQEQYF.

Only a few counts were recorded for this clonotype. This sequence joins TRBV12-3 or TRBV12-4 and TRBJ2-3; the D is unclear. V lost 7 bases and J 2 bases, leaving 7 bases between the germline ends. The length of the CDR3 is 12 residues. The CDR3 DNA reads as TGTGCCAGCAACCACGACACAGATACGCAGTATTTT. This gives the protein CASNHDTDTQYF.

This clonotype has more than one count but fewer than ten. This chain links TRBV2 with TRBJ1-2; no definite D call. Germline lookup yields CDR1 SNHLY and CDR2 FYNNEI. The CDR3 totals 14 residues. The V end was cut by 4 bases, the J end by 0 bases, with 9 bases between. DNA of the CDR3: TGTGCCAGCAGTGTGACGGTAGCTAACTATGGCTACACCTTC. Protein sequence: CASSVTVANYGYTF. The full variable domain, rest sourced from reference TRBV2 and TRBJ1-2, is EPEVTQTPSHQVTQMGQEVILRCVPISNHLYFYWYRQILGQKVEFLVSFYNNEISEKSEIFDDQFSVERPDGSNFTLKIRSTKLEDSAMYFCASSVTVANYGYTFGSGTRLTVV.

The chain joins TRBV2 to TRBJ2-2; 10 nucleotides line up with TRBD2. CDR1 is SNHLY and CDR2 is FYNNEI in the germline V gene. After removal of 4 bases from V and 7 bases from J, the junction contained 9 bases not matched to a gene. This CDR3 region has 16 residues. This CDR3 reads CASSVGLAGVGGELFF. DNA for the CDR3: TGTGCCAGCAGTGTTGGGCTAGCGGGAGTGGGCGGGGAGCTGTTTTTT.

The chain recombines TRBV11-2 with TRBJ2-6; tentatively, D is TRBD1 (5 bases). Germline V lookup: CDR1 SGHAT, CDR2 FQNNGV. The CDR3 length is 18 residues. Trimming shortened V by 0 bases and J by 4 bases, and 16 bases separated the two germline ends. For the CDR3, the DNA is TGTGCCAGCAGCTTAGACCAGGGATGGCGCACCGGGGCCAACGTCCTGACTTTC. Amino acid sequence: CASSLDQGWRTGANVLTF.

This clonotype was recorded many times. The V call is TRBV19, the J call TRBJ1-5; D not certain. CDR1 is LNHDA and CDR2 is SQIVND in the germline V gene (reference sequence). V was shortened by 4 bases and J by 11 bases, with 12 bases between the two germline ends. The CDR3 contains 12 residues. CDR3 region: CASSTRAAAQHF. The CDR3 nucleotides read TGTGCCAGTAGTACCCGGGCGGCAGCCCAGCATTTT.

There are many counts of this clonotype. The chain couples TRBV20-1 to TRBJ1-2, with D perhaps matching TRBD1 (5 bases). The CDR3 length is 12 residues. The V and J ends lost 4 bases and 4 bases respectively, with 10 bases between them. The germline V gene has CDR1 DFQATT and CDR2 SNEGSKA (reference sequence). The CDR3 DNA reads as TGCAGTGCTACCCCAAGGGGCTATGGCTACACCTTC. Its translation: CSATPRGYGYTF.

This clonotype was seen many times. CDR3 in DNA: TGTGCCACCAGTGATAGCGGGACAGGGGGAGCCGGGGAGCTGTTTTTT. Translation: CATSDSGTGGAGELFF. The chain couples TRBV24-1 to TRBJ2-2, with 11 bases matching TRBD1. This CDR3 is built from 16 residues. The trim removed 3 bases at V and 6 bases at J, leaving 5 bases unmatched. The V gene's germline CDR1 is KGHDR and CDR2 SFDVKD.

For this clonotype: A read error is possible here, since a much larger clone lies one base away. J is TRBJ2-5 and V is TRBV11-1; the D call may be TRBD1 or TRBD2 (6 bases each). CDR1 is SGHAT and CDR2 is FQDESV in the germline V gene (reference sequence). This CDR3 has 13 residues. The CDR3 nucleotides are TGTGCCAGCAGCCCCCGAGGGGGGCCAACAAAAGACTTC. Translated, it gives CASSPRGGPTKDF.

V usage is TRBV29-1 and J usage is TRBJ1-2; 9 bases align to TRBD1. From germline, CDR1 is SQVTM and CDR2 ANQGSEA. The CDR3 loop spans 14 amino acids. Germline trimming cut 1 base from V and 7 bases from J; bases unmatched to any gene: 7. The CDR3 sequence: CSVEVLGTGSGYTF. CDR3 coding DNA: TGCAGCGTTGAAGTCTTAGGGACAGGGTCTGGCTACACCTTC.

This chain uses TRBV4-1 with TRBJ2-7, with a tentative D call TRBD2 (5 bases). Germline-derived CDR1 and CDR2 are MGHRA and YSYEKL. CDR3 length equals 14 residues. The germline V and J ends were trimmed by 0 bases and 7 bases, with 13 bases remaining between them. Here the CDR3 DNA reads TGCGCCAGCAGCCAAGAACCGGGCCCGGGGGAGCAGTACTTC. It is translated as CASSQEPGPGEQYF.

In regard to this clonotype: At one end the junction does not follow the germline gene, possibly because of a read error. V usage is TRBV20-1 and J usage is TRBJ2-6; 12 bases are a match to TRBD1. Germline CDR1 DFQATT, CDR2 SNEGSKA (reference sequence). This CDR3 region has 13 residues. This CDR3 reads CSAPGQGAHVLTF. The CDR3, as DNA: TGCAGTGCTCCGGGACAGGGGGCCCACGTCCTGACTTTC.

The CDR3 region has the DNA TGTGCCATCAGTGAACTCCTTAGGAGTGGCTACACCTTC. Amino acids: CAISELLRSGYTF. The rearrangement uses TRBV10-3 and TRBJ1-2; D is uncertain. V was trimmed by 3 bases and J by 7 bases, leaving 12 bases between them. The length of the CDR3 is 13 residues. CDR1 ENHRY and CDR2 SYGVKD come from the germline V gene.

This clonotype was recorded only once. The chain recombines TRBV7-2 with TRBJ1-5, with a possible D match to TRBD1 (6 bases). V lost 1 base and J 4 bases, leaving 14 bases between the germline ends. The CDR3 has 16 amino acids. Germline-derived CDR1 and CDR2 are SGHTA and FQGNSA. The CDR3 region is CASSLGMGAGNQPQHF. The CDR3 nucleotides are TGTGCCAGCAGCTTAGGGATGGGGGCTGGTAATCAGCCCCAGCATTTT.

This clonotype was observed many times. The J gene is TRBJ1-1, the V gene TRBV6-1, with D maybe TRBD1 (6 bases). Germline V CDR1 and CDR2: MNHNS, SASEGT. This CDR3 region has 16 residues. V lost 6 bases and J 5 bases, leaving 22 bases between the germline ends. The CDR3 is CASRRGLGGLWTEAFF. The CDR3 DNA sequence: TGTGCCAGCAGGAGGGGGTTGGGGGGACTGTGGACTGAAGCTTTCTTT.

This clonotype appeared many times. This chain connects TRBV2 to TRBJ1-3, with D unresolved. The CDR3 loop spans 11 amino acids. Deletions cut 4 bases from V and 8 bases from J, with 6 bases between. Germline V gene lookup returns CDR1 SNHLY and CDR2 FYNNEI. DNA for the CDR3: TGTGCCAGCAGTGGGGGAGACACCATATATTTT. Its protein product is CASSGGDTIYF.